These 2 T cell receptor beta chains were sequenced from one sample in a study of cytomegalovirus exposure and HLA in healthy donors. With 60 Vbeta and 13 Jbeta primers, the PCR was carried out. The assay was immunoSEQ multiplex PCR, and TCRdb's table has in-frame clones only and misses some. Of roughly 120,000 clones in the sample, roughly four fifths were seen once. Sequenced material: PBMCs. The receptors were gathered from a woman aged 55 to 70 in good health and CMV-seropositive.

As DNA, the CDR3 is TGTGCCAGCAGCGTAGGGACGGGCGGGTTGGGCATATATTTT. This gives the protein CASSVGTGGLGIYF. The V gene is TRBV9, the J gene TRBJ1-3, with unresolved D. Germline V CDR1 and CDR2: SGDLS, YYNGEE. The ends were cut back, 0 bases at V and 12 bases at J, with 16 bases in the middle. The CDR3 is made up of 14 amino acids.

J is TRBJ1-3 and V is TRBV5-8, with TRBD1 matching 7 bases. Germline values: CDR1 SGHTS, CDR2 YDEGEE. This CDR3 spans 17 amino acids. Trimming at V came to 4 bases and at J to 0 bases, leaving 10 bases not matched to a gene. In nucleotides, the CDR3 is TGTGCCAGCAGCCAGCCAACAGGGGCCCTCTCTGGAAACACCATATATTTT. Its translation is CASSQPTGALSGNTIYF.